Below are 28 T cell receptor beta chains sequenced from a single sample in a study of regulatory T cells in long-lasting Graves disease. To make TCR beta libraries, researchers used iRepertoire HTBI primers and Arm-PCR of CDR3 regions. Using its own MiXCR run on the multiplex PCR reads, TCRdb lists one record per CDR3 protein. The sample carries approximately 500,000 distinct CDR3 sequences, roughly a fifth recorded once. Time point denoted: persistent/refractory GD, antithyroid drugs over 5 years with positive TRAb. There was RNA extracted from PBMCs, and the TCR library was made from it. The source material was peripheral blood mononuclear cells (PBMCs), sampled when the disease was refractory, from a patient treated with antithyroid drugs. These receptors originate from a female donor with Graves disease.

This chain links TRBV6-1 with TRBJ1-1, with D possibly matching TRBD1 (5 bases). Looked up from germline, CDR1 is MNHNS and CDR2 is SASEGT. This CDR3 is built from 15 residues. V was trimmed by 7 bases and J by 0 bases, leaving 15 bases between them. The CDR3 is CASTKDNRVNTEAFF. For the CDR3, the DNA is TGTGCCAGCACCAAGGACAATCGCGTGAACACTGAAGCTTTCTTT.

This clonotype was detected ten times or more. This chain connects TRBV20-1 to TRBJ1-2; maybe TRBD1 (5 bases). Trimming took 1 base from V and 4 from J, leaving 10 bases between them. In germline, CDR1 is DFQATT, CDR2 SNEGSKA (reference sequence). This CDR3 has 13 amino acids. The CDR3 here is CSARVRQGYGYTF. The CDR3 nucleotides are TGCAGTGCTAGAGTGCGGCAGGGCTATGGCTACACCTTC.

The rearrangement links TRBV11-2 to TRBJ2-6; no clear D gene. The CDR3 has 18 amino acids. The V and J ends lost 4 bases and 0 bases respectively, with 16 bases between them. Per the germline V gene, CDR1 is SGHAT and CDR2 is FQNNGV. CDR3 region: CASSYPRTGLSGANVLTF. The CDR3 DNA reads as TGTGCCAGCAGCTACCCTCGTACGGGCCTCTCTGGGGCCAACGTCCTGACTTTC.

In this sample, this clonotype turned up many times. The chain links TRBV14 to TRBJ1-1; TRBD1 aligns across 7 bases. The CDR3 has 13 amino acids. The trim removed 2 bases at V and 3 bases at J, leaving 0 bases unmatched. Per germline, CDR1 SGHDN and CDR2 FVKESK. This chain's CDR3 is CASSQQGDTEAFF. In DNA form, the CDR3 reads TGTGCCAGCAGCCAACAGGGGGACACTGAAGCTTTCTTT. Variable domain in full (rest from reference TRBV14 and TRBJ1-1): EAGVTQFPSHSVIEKGQTVTLRCDPISGHDNLYWYRRVMGKEIKFLLHFVKESKQDESGMPNNRFLAERTGGTYSTLKVQPAELEDSGVYFCASSQQGDTEAFFGQGTRLTVV.

The chain couples TRBV7-9 to TRBJ2-2; 9 nucleotides align to TRBD2. The CDR3 runs to 15 residues. V gave up 5 bases and J gave up 11 bases; unmatched junction bases: 12. Germline V gene sequence: CDR1 SEHNR, CDR2 FQNEAQ (reference sequence). CDR3 region: CASSPPWGLASELFF. DNA of the CDR3: TGTGCCAGCAGCCCCCCTTGGGGACTAGCCTCCGAGCTGTTTTTT.

This clonotype was found a few times. The gene calls are TRBV2 and TRBJ2-4; 7 positions agree with TRBD2. Per germline, CDR1 SNHLY and CDR2 FYNNEI. The CDR3 is 16 amino acids. The V gene end was trimmed by 6 bases and the J gene end by 0 bases; junction bases not matched to a gene: 8. The CDR3: CASRPTSALAKNIQYF. The CDR3 nucleotides read TGTGCCAGCAGGCCTACTAGCGCTCTAGCCAAAAACATTCAGTACTTC.

This chain connects TRBV7-3 to TRBJ2-1, with D possibly being TRBD1 or TRBD2 (5 bases each). The CDR3 has 15 amino acids. Germline CDR1 is SGHTA and CDR2 is FQGTGA. The V gene lost 4 bases and the J gene lost 5 bases, with 15 bases spanning the gap. The CDR3 bases are TGTGCCAGCAGCTGGGGTGTGGGACCTGACAATGAGCAGTTCTTC. It codes for CASSWGVGPDNEQFF. Variable domain in full (rest from reference TRBV7-3 and TRBJ2-1): GAGVSQTPSNKVTEKGKYVELRCDPISGHTALYWYRQSLGQGPEFLIYFQGTGAADDSGLPNDRFFAVRPEGSVSTLKIQRTERGDSAVYLCASSWGVGPDNEQFFGPGTRLTVL.

This clonotype was recorded a few times. J is TRBJ2-7 and V is TRBV29-1; 13 bases align to TRBD2. After removal of 0 bases from V and 8 bases from J, the junction contained 10 bases not matched to a gene. Germline CDR1 and CDR2: SQVTM and ANQGSEA. The CDR3 contains 16 residues. The CDR3 is CSVEEAWTSGRTKQYF. CDR3 coding DNA: TGCAGCGTTGAAGAGGCGTGGACTAGCGGGAGAACTAAGCAGTACTTC.

This clonotype appeared a few times. V and J are TRBV29-1 and TRBJ1-1, with 8 nucleotides matching TRBD1. V shed 6 bases, J shed 2 bases, and the junction held 5 bases outside the gene matches. The CDR3 runs to 13 residues. The germline V gene encodes CDR1 SQVTM and CDR2 ANQGSEA. The CDR3 reads CSVAGGANTEAFF. The CDR3 nucleotides read TGCAGCGTCGCAGGGGGCGCAAACACTGAAGCTTTCTTT.

The chain uses TRBV2 and TRBJ2-3, with a weak D call TRBD2 (6 bases). The CDR3 is 14 residues long. Germline CDR1 SNHLY, CDR2 FYNNEI. The V end lost 5 bases, the J end lost 5 bases, and 14 bases lay between the germline ends. The CDR3 DNA follows: TGTGCCAGCAGTCCCTGGAGGGCCCAAGATACGCAGTATTTT. Amino acid sequence: CASSPWRAQDTQYF.

The chain joins TRBV13 to TRBJ2-5; 7 bases align to TRBD1. The CDR3 is 14 residues long. The V and J ends lost 0 bases and 6 bases, in that order; junction bases with no gene match: 4. From germline, CDR1 is PRHDT and CDR2 FYEKMQ (reference sequence). This CDR3 reads CASSLGIQGKTQYF. DNA of the CDR3: TGTGCCAGCAGCTTAGGGATACAGGGGAAGACCCAGTACTTC.

This clonotype has more than one count but fewer than ten. V is TRBV24-1 and J is TRBJ1-1; D call uncertain. Germline V gene sequence: CDR1 KGHDR, CDR2 SFDVKD. The CDR3 covers 17 residues. Trimming left V 3 bases short and J 1 base short, with 17 bases between. This CDR3 reads CATSDRNKGSGNTEAFF. DNA of the CDR3: TGTGCCACCAGTGATCGTAACAAGGGCAGTGGGAACACTGAAGCTTTCTTT.

This clonotype was seen repeatedly, ten times or more. V usage is TRBV28 and J usage is TRBJ2-1; D gene ambiguous. The CDR3 length is 13 residues. Germline lookup yields CDR1 MDHEN and CDR2 SYDVKM. Trimming stripped 2 bases from V and 5 bases from J, with 7 bases between. The CDR3 DNA reads TGTGCCAGCAGTTTAACAAGCGACAATGAGCAGTTCTTC. It specifies CASSLTSDNEQFF.

This clonotype was seen ten or more times. The chain links TRBV12-3 or TRBV12-4 to TRBJ2-5; D not resolved. This CDR3 has 15 amino acids. With 7 bases removed from V and 1 base from J, the gap between germline ends came to 16 bases. This CDR3 reads CASTDTKGFQETQYF. The CDR3 bases are TGTGCCAGCACCGACACCAAGGGATTCCAAGAGACCCAGTACTTC.

This clonotype appeared a few times. The chain employs TRBV10-1 and TRBJ1-1; 12 bases agree with TRBD1. The CDR3 runs 17 residues. Germline CDR1 WNHNN, CDR2 SYGVQD (reference sequence). After removal of 6 bases from V and 3 bases from J, the junction contained 11 bases not matched to a gene. CDR3 loop: CASRLFGGQGAYTEAFF. The CDR3 coding sequence is TGCGCCAGCAGACTTTTCGGGGGACAGGGGGCCTACACTGAAGCTTTCTTT.

This clonotype occurred many times. The J gene is TRBJ1-1, the V gene TRBV7-3; D gene uncertain. Trimming removed 5 bases at V and 3 bases at J, with 10 bases between. This CDR3 is built from 13 residues. The germline CDR1 and CDR2 sequences are SGHTA and FQGTGA. CDR3 nucleotides: TGTGCCAGCAGCGACACGGGGTACACTGAAGCTTTCTTT. Amino acids: CASSDTGYTEAFF.

V usage is TRBV12-3 or TRBV12-4 and J usage is TRBJ2-1; TRBD1 matches 9 bases. V lost 4 bases, J lost 6 bases, and 7 bases stayed unmatched. The CDR3 consists of 15 residues. DNA for the CDR3: TGTGCCAGCAGTTCGGGACAGGGAGGCCTCAATGAGCAGTTCTTC. Translated, it gives CASSSGQGGLNEQFF.

This clonotype appeared many times. The gene calls are TRBV27 and TRBJ2-7; 9 bases align to TRBD2. The J segment lost 2 bases and the V segment lost 4 bases, leaving 9 bases of the junction unmatched. CDR1 and CDR2 (germline): MNHEY, SMNVEV (reference sequence). This CDR3 is built from 16 residues. CDR3 nucleotides: TGTGCCAGCAGTTCCCGGACTAGCGAAAATACCTACGAGCAGTACTTC. Its protein product is CASSSRTSENTYEQYF.

Notes on this clonotype: This may come from a read error, since a much larger clone is one base off. The V and J genes are TRBV7-6 and TRBJ2-7, with 12 bases lining up with TRBD2. V trimming: 5 bases; J trimming: 4 bases; junction bases outside the gene matches: 3. The CDR3 loop spans 14 amino acids. Looked up from germline, CDR1 is SGHVS and CDR2 is FNYEAQ. CDR3 sequence: CASSEGTSGYEQYF. CDR3 DNA sequence: TGTGCCAGCAGCGAGGGGACTAGCGGGTACGAGCAGTACTTC. Looking up the rest from reference TRBV7-6 and TRBJ2-7 gives the full variable domain: GAGVSQSPRYKVTKRGQDVALRCDPISGHVSLYWYRQALGQGPEFLTYFNYEAQQDKSGLPNDRFSAERPEGSISTLTIQRTEQRDSAMYRCASSEGTSGYEQYFGPGTRLTVT.

This clonotype appeared many times. The rearrangement joins TRBV2 to TRBJ1-2; 8 nucleotides line up with TRBD1. Germline V gene data show CDR1 as SNHLY and CDR2 as FYNNEI. CDR3 length: 12 residues. The trim removed 5 bases at V and 6 bases at J, leaving 2 bases unmatched. CDR3 nucleotides: TGTGCCAGCAGTACAGGGGGGGATGGCTACACCTTC. It encodes CASSTGGDGYTF.

This clonotype was seen repeatedly, ten times or more. This chain uses TRBV28 with TRBJ2-5; D ambiguous. The germline V gene encodes CDR1 MDHEN and CDR2 SYDVKM. The CDR3 runs to 17 residues. Trimming shortened V by 7 bases and J by 1 base, and 22 bases separated the two germline ends. CDR3 DNA: TGTGCCAGCACCTTTCTAGTAGGCGGTCATACCCAAGAGACCCAGTACTTC. Encoded protein: CASTFLVGGHTQETQYF.

This clonotype was picked up many times. J is TRBJ1-2 and V is TRBV27; D may be TRBD1 (5 bases). This CDR3 region has 14 residues. Germline CDR1 reads MNHEY; CDR2 reads SMNVEV (reference sequence). Trimming removed 6 bases from V and 5 bases from J, with 16 bases in between. The CDR3 region is CASRLRDSAYGYTF. The CDR3 DNA is TGTGCCAGCAGACTCCGGGACTCCGCATATGGCTACACCTTC.

The V gene is TRBV11-3, the J gene TRBJ1-5, with a weak D call TRBD1 (6 bases). The germline V gene encodes CDR1 SGHNT and CDR2 YENEEA. The V end lost 3 bases, the J end lost 9 bases, and 30 bases lay between the germline ends. This CDR3 contains 19 residues. CDR3 protein: CASSFKNPTGQRVGWPQHF. The CDR3 DNA reads as TGTGCCAGCAGCTTTAAGAACCCGACCGGACAGCGGGTGGGGTGGCCCCAGCATTTT. Full variable domain (missing parts from reference TRBV11-3 and TRBJ1-5): EAGVVQSPRYKIIEKKQPVAFWCNPISGHNTLYWYLQNLGQGPELLIRYENEEAVDDSQLPKDRFSAERLKGVDSTLKIQPAELGDSAVYLCASSFKNPTGQRVGWPQHFGDGTRLSIL.

Written as DNA, the CDR3 is TGTGCCAGCACCTCCTTTAGCGGGAGTTTCAATGAGCAGTTCTTC. As protein: CASTSFSGSFNEQFF. V and J are TRBV5-6 and TRBJ2-1, with 9 nucleotides matching TRBD2. The CDR3 covers 15 residues. The V gene's germline CDR1 is SGHDT and CDR2 YYEEEE. Germline trimming cut 6 bases from V and 6 bases from J; bases unmatched to any gene: 10.

This clonotype was seen once. J is TRBJ2-1 and V is TRBV6-5; 10 bases line up with TRBD2. Germline-derived CDR1 and CDR2 are MNHEY and SVGAGI. CDR3 size: 15 residues. After removal of 0 bases from V and 4 bases from J, the junction contained 0 bases not matched to a gene. CDR3 coding DNA: TGTGCCAGCAGTTACTCACTAGCGGGATACAATGAGCAGTTCTTC. Translated, it gives CASSYSLAGYNEQFF.

The rearrangement links TRBV24-1 to TRBJ2-7; D is uncertain. Trimming cost V 2 bases and J 2 bases, with 12 bases left between them. The V gene's germline CDR1 is KGHDR and CDR2 SFDVKD. The CDR3 is made up of 15 amino acids. CDR3 residues: CATSDSSPNPYEQYF. As DNA, the CDR3 is TGTGCCACCAGTGATTCTTCTCCGAATCCCTACGAGCAGTACTTC.

V gene TRBV5-5 combines with J gene TRBJ2-7, with 8 positions matching TRBD2. This CDR3 comprises 14 residues. V was clipped by 4 bases and J by 2 bases; unmatched bases: 5. Germline V gene data show CDR1 as SGHKS and CDR2 as YYEKEE (reference sequence). CDR3 protein: CASSDGLAAYEQYF. The CDR3 bases are TGTGCCAGCAGCGACGGACTAGCTGCCTACGAGCAGTACTTC.

The chain links TRBV28 to TRBJ1-2, with 8 positions matching TRBD1. The CDR3 sequence is 15 residues long. The germline V gene has CDR1 MDHEN and CDR2 SYDVKM. The J segment lost 8 bases and the V segment lost 2 bases, leaving 10 bases of the junction unmatched. The CDR3 here is CASSLQGALKEGYTF. As DNA, the CDR3 is TGTGCCAGCAGTTTACAGGGGGCGCTAAAGGAGGGCTACACCTTC.